Included here is one T cell receptor (delta chain) sequence, with context. Its antigen remains undetermined. Base qualities are not provided; no much larger clone lies one nucleotide away. This sample stems from a study of gamma-delta chains in newborns, infants, children (dated by TCRdb to the late 2010s). Notes on the research overall: According to the study title, microbial exposure causes polyclonal expansion of innate gammadelta T cells right after birth. The study investigated how microbial exposure shaped innate gammadelta T cell populations in human newborns immediately after birth.

The germline V gene specifies GEAIGNYY as CDR1 and EKD as CDR2. V loses 0 bases at its end and J loses 0 bases; junction bases beyond the gene matches: 5. Inclusive of the bounding cysteine and phenylalanine, the CDR3 is 19 residues long. Only the CDR3 portion is preserved as DNA: 57 bases, with reading frame beginning at the first base. The sequencer was an Illumina MiSeq. Clone calls in TCRdb were regenerated from the public reads with CATT, after which identical DNA sequences shared one row. Present in this sample are roughly 3,500 delta-chain clones, about 1.9% of which were seen just once. The ten largest make up about 9.3% of the sample.

This clonotype was obtained from a child who was a newborn, infant or young child, either healthy, febrile or measles-vaccinated (not recorded which). The chain uses TRDV2 and TRDJ3, with 9 central nucleotides matching TRDD3. Sequencing used blood. In nucleotides, the sequence is TGTGCCTGTGACACCTGGGGGATAAATGGCTCCTGGGACACCCGACAGATGTTTTTC. Translated, this is CACDTWGINGSWDTRQMFF.